These 18 T cell receptor beta chains came from one sample sequenced in a study of blood T cell repertoires in COVID-19. The protocol was immunoSEQ multiplex PCR, while the TCRdb copy is restricted to in-frame clones and leaves out a portion. The table shows some 160,000 clones, with around nine tenths occurring only once. Material for sequencing was peripheral blood. The receptors were sampled from a woman older than 75 with COVID-19, enrolled during active disease.

V is TRBV25-1 and J is TRBJ1-6, with 7 bases lining up with TRBD1. The germline V gene has CDR1 MGHDK and CDR2 SYGVNS. The ends lost 4 bases at V and 7 bases at J; junction bases unmatched: 10. The CDR3 loop spans 16 amino acids. This CDR3 is CASSAQGGPFNSPLHF. The CDR3 DNA reads as TGTGCCAGCAGTGCCCAAGGGGGCCCCTTCAATTCACCCCTCCACTTT.

The CDR3 here is CAISGGLAENEQFF. CDR3 in DNA: TGTGCCATCAGCGGTGGGCTAGCGGAAAATGAGCAGTTCTTC. The chain links TRBV10-3 to TRBJ2-1, with 7 bases aligning to TRBD2. Germline V gene lookup returns CDR1 ENHRY and CDR2 SYGVKD. The CDR3 length is 14 residues. Unmatched junction bases numbered 9, after V lost 6 bases and J lost 7 bases.

The V gene is TRBV6-5, the J gene TRBJ1-2; TRBD1 agrees at 7 bases. Unmatched junction bases numbered 2, after V lost 6 bases and J lost 1 base. Germline-derived CDR1 and CDR2 are MNHEY and SVGAGI. This CDR3 comprises 13 residues. The CDR3, as DNA: TGTGCCAGCAGCACAGGGGTTAACTATGGCTACACCTTC. Translation: CASSTGVNYGYTF.

V and J are TRBV2 and TRBJ2-7, with 10 bases fitting TRBD2. J lost 5 bases, V lost 6 bases, and 4 bases had no gene match. Germline CDR1 SNHLY, CDR2 FYNNEI. There are 13 residues in the CDR3. The CDR3 is CASRDSGRHEQYF. The CDR3 DNA sequence: TGTGCCAGCAGGGATAGCGGGAGGCACGAGCAGTACTTC. The entire variable domain, with the rest obtained from reference TRBV2 and TRBJ2-7, is as follows: EPEVTQTPSHQVTQMGQEVILRCVPISNHLYFYWYRQILGQKVEFLVSFYNNEISEKSEIFDDQFSVERPDGSNFTLKIRSTKLEDSAMYFCASRDSGRHEQYFGPGTRLTVT.

This chain connects TRBV3-1 (or the pseudogene TRBV3-2) to TRBJ2-5; weak D call: TRBD2 (6 bases). Deletions cut 5 bases from V and 2 bases from J, with 18 bases between. This CDR3 has 16 residues. The V gene's germline CDR1 is LGHDT and CDR2 YNNKEL (reference sequence). In DNA form, the CDR3 reads TGTGCCAGCAGCTTGGCCGGGGGAGTAGTACAAGAGACCCAGTACTTC. It translates to CASSLAGGVVQETQYF.

This clone was detected only once. This chain joins TRBV6-5 and TRBJ1-1; TRBD1 is a possible D gene (6 bases). Trimming cost V 6 bases and J 0 bases, with 8 bases left between them. Germline assignment: CDR1 MNHEY and CDR2 SVGAGI. The CDR3 loop spans 13 amino acids. CDR3 sequence: CASRRQVNTEAFF. The DNA of the CDR3 is TGTGCCAGCAGGAGACAGGTGAACACTGAAGCTTTCTTT.

This chain connects TRBV5-1 to TRBJ2-3; TRBD1 agrees at 9 bases. Germline V lookup: CDR1 SGHRS, CDR2 YFSETQ. J was trimmed by 2 bases and V by 3 bases; bases with no gene match: 7. This CDR3 comprises 16 residues. The CDR3 DNA reads TGCGCCAGCAGCTCCTCGGACAGGGGCAACACAGATACGCAGTATTTT. Protein: CASSSSDRGNTDTQYF.

The chain employs TRBV25-1 and TRBJ1-5; TRBD1 is a possible D gene (5 bases). In germline, CDR1 is MGHDK, CDR2 SYGVNS. V was shortened by 4 bases and J by 4 bases, with 5 bases between the two germline ends. This CDR3 contains 12 residues. This CDR3 is CASSAGNQPQHF. The DNA for the CDR3 is TGTGCCAGCAGTGCAGGGAATCAGCCCCAGCATTTT. The whole variable domain, filled in from reference TRBV25-1 and TRBJ1-5, reads EADIYQTPRYLVIGTGKKITLECSQTMGHDKMYWYQQDPGMELHLIHYSYGVNSTEKGDLSSESTVSRIRTEHFPLTLESARPSHTSQYLCASSAGNQPQHFGDGTRLSIL.

The chain recombines TRBV6-5 with TRBJ1-3; D possibly corresponds to TRBD1 (6 bases). CDR1 is MNHEY and CDR2 is SVGAGI in the germline V gene. Trimming removed 9 bases at V and 0 bases at J, with 9 bases between. This CDR3 has 13 residues. The CDR3 reads CASGGSSGNTIYF. CDR3 in DNA: TGTGCCAGTGGGGGCAGCTCTGGAAACACCATATATTTT.

This chain connects TRBV4-1 to TRBJ2-1; the match to TRBD2 covers 8 bases. The CDR3 covers 16 residues. With 3 bases clipped from V and 2 bases from J, the junction kept 6 bases outside the gene matches. The germline V gene encodes CDR1 MGHRA and CDR2 YSYEKL. CDR3 coding DNA: TGCGCCAGCAGCCATGTACTTAGCGGGACCTACAATGAGCAGTTCTTC. This gives the protein CASSHVLSGTYNEQFF.

The chain combines TRBV28 with TRBJ2-2; no clear D gene. Germline V gives CDR1 MDHEN, CDR2 SYDVKM. The CDR3 totals 13 residues. Trimming shortened V by 4 bases and J by 6 bases, and 9 bases separated the two germline ends. The CDR3 reads CASSSGAPGELFF. The DNA of the CDR3 is TGTGCCAGCAGTTCCGGTGCGCCCGGGGAGCTGTTTTTT.

This clone turned up a few times. The chain recombines TRBV25-1 with TRBJ2-2; TRBD1 aligns across 7 bases. The CDR3 consists of 14 residues. Germline V gives CDR1 MGHDK, CDR2 SYGVNS. The J segment lost 5 bases and the V segment lost 3 bases, leaving 3 bases of the junction unmatched. CDR3 loop: CASSDRGRTGELFF. The CDR3 DNA sequence: TGTGCCAGCAGTGATAGGGGGCGAACCGGGGAGCTGTTTTTT.

The CDR3 DNA reads as TGTGCCAGCAGCCTCTCCGAGACAGGGAACACTGAAGCTTTCTTT. This sequence encodes CASSLSETGNTEAFF. The chain joins TRBV5-6 to TRBJ1-1; TRBD1 is a possible D gene (6 bases). Per germline, CDR1 SGHDT and CDR2 YYEEEE. V was shortened by 4 bases and J by 1 base, with 14 bases between the two germline ends. This CDR3 spans 15 amino acids. Full variable domain (remainder filled in from reference TRBV5-6 and TRBJ1-1): DAGVTQSPTHLIKTRGQQVTLRCSPKSGHDTVSWYQQALGQGPQFIFQYYEEEERQRGNFPDRFSGHQFPNYSSELNVNALLLGDSALYLCASSLSETGNTEAFFGQGTRLTVV.

V usage is TRBV15 and J usage is TRBJ2-5, with a weak D call TRBD2 (6 bases). CDR1 and CDR2 from the germline V gene are LNHNV and YYDKDF (reference sequence). CDR3 length: 13 residues. Trimming stripped 5 bases from V and 5 bases from J, with 12 bases between. CDR3 protein: CATSPRDSETQYF. The CDR3 bases are TGTGCCACCAGCCCCCGGGACTCGGAGACCCAGTACTTC.

This clone was counted between two and nine times. The V and J genes are TRBV3-1 (or the pseudogene TRBV3-2) and TRBJ1-3; D may be TRBD1 (6 bases). The CDR3 covers 13 residues. The germline gives CDR1 LGHDT, CDR2 YNNKEL (reference sequence). The V and J ends lost 7 bases and 2 bases respectively, with 9 bases between them. CDR3 nucleotide sequence: TGTGCCAGCAACAACAGGGCTGGAAACACCATATATTTT. It is translated as CASNNRAGNTIYF.

V gene TRBV7-2 combines with J gene TRBJ2-3; no firm D call. V was clipped by 5 bases and J by 5 bases, with 14 bases between them. CDR3 size: 14 residues. CDR1 SGHTA and CDR2 FQGNSA come from the germline V gene. The CDR3 spells CASSDRPRGDTQYF. Here the CDR3 DNA reads TGTGCCAGCAGCGACCGACCGCGCGGAGATACGCAGTATTTT.

The V call is TRBV19, the J call TRBJ2-3, with 9 nucleotides matching TRBD1. The CDR3 is 15 amino acids. Trimming took 3 bases from V and 0 from J; bases not matched to a gene: 1. Germline V gives CDR1 LNHDA, CDR2 SQIVND (reference sequence). CDR3 sequence reads: CASSMGQGSTDTQYF. The CDR3 DNA is TGTGCCAGTAGTATGGGACAGGGAAGCACAGATACGCAGTATTTT.

In DNA form, the CDR3 reads TGTGCCAGCTCACAGGGACAGGGGGCTCTCGGCGAGCAGTACTTC. This encodes CASSQGQGALGEQYF. The chain employs TRBV18 and TRBJ2-7, with 12 bases matching TRBD1. J gave up 6 bases and V 4 bases, and 7 bases lay outside the gene matches. The CDR3 loop spans 15 amino acids. Germline V gives CDR1 KGHSH, CDR2 LQKENI.